What follows are 21 T cell receptor beta chains derived from one specimen sequenced in a study of cytomegalovirus exposure and HLA in healthy donors. The PCR employed 60 Vbeta primers together with 13 Jbeta primers. Sequenced by immunoSEQ multiplex PCR; TCRdb stores in-frame clones only, minus some. The profile shows more than 40,000 clones, about 84% of them singletons. What was sequenced was PBMCs. The receptors originated from a man aged 45-65 years in good health and CMV-seronegative.

About this clone: At one of its ends the junction is not consistent with the germline gene, which may arise from a read error. V usage is TRBV7-9 and J usage is TRBJ1-1, with D maybe TRBD1 (5 bases). Germline V gene sequence: CDR1 SEHNR, CDR2 FQNEAQ (reference sequence). The CDR3 is 13 amino acids. CDR3 DNA: TGTTCCAGCCAAAGAACGCAGGGCACTGAAGCTTTCTTT. This gives the protein CSSQRTQGTEAFF.

Note on this clone: The junction departs from germline at one end; a sequencing error may be responsible. The CDR3 loop reads CASSFFGLAGAGVF. CDR3 sequence (DNA): TGTGCCAGCAGCTTTTTTGGATTAGCGGGGGCTGGGGTCTTC. The gene calls are TRBV5-6 and TRBJ2-1, with TRBD2 matching over 9 bases. This CDR3 contains 14 residues. CDR1 is SGHDT, CDR2 YYEEEE, per germline. Full variable domain (rest looked up from reference TRBV5-6 and TRBJ2-1): DAGVTQSPTHLIKTRGQQVTLRCSPKSGHDTVSWYQQALGQGPQFIFQYYEEEERQRGNFPDRFSGHQFPNYSSELNVNALLLGDSALYLCASSFFGLAGAGVFGPGTRLTVL.

The rearrangement links TRBV5-1 to TRBJ2-7; no clear D. This CDR3 has 13 amino acids. Between the trimmed V and J ends, which lost 4 bases and 3 bases, there was a span of 11 bases. CDR1 and CDR2 from the germline V gene are SGHRS and YFSETQ. For the CDR3, the DNA is TGCGCCAGCAGCCCCGGTAACCTCTACGAGCAGTACTTC. Its translation is CASSPGNLYEQYF.

The chain has TRBV10-3 and TRBJ1-1; D ambiguous. Trimming cost V 3 bases and J 5 bases, with 16 bases left between them. This CDR3 region has 15 residues. Germline CDR1 is ENHRY and CDR2 is SYGVKD. CDR3 coding DNA: TGTGCCATCAGTGATCCGTCGGGTGGAGGGACTGAAGCTTTCTTT. The encoded protein is CAISDPSGGGTEAFF.

This clone was seen once. The CDR3 region is CASSLGGGTGGSTDTQYF. CDR3 nucleotide sequence: TGCGCCAGCAGCCTTGGGGGGGGGACAGGGGGCAGCACAGATACGCAGTATTTT. This chain joins TRBV4-1 and TRBJ2-3; 12 nucleotides agree with TRBD1. This CDR3 spans 18 amino acids. CDR1 is MGHRA, CDR2 YSYEKL, per germline. Trimming at V came to 4 bases and at J to 0 bases, leaving 8 bases not matched to a gene.

This chain links TRBV4-3 with TRBJ1-2; TRBD1 matches 9 bases. The CDR3 runs to 16 residues. Trimming removed 1 base from V and 3 bases from J; junction bases left unmatched: 6. In germline, CDR1 is LGHNA, CDR2 YSLEER. The CDR3 DNA reads TGCGCCAGCAGCCAAGGCGCCGGGACAGGGTACTATGGCTACACCTTC. Translation: CASSQGAGTGYYGYTF.

The chain carries TRBV7-2 and TRBJ1-1; weak D call: TRBD1 (6 bases). Trimming removed 4 bases from V and 4 bases from J, with 16 bases in between. Germline CDR1 reads SGHTA; CDR2 reads FQGNSA. CDR3 length: 15 amino acids. The CDR3 nucleotides read TGTGCCAGCAGCTCCGCCGGGGGGCTTAGCACTGAAGCTTTCTTT. Translation gives CASSSAGGLSTEAFF.

The chain uses TRBV27 and TRBJ2-7, with TRBD2 identical over 12 bases. V dropped 6 bases and J dropped 0; count of bases not matched to a gene: 9. The CDR3 spans 17 residues. Germline loops: CDR1 MNHEY, CDR2 SMNVEV (reference sequence). CDR3 protein: CASSPGTSGYASYEQYF. The CDR3 nucleotides read TGTGCCAGCAGCCCCGGGACTAGCGGGTATGCCTCCTACGAGCAGTACTTC.

V is TRBV7-3 and J is TRBJ2-2; TRBD2 aligns across 7 bases. The germline V gene encodes CDR1 SGHTA and CDR2 FQGTGA. This CDR3 region has 17 residues. V shed 4 bases, J shed 7 bases, and the junction held 15 bases outside the gene matches. CDR3 in amino acids: CASSSPQAGYAGGELFF. The CDR3 DNA sequence: TGTGCCAGCAGCTCCCCCCAAGCGGGATATGCGGGCGGGGAGCTGTTTTTT.

About this clone itself: One junction end disagrees with the germline gene, perhaps due to a read error. This rearrangement joins TRBV7-9 to TRBJ1-1; unclear D gene. The CDR3 totals 12 residues. Germline lookup yields CDR1 SEHNR and CDR2 FQNEAQ (reference sequence). The CDR3 DNA reads as TGTTCCAGCAGCTTACAGAACACTGAAGCTTTCTTT. The encoded protein is CSSSLQNTEAFF.

This chain joins TRBV29-1 and TRBJ1-2; TRBD1 aligns across 8 bases. V lost 6 bases to trimming and J lost 0 bases; unmatched junction nucleotides: 15. The CDR3 has 17 residues. The germline gives CDR1 SQVTM, CDR2 ANQGSEA. The CDR3 sequence is CSVHRGTGPSANYGYTF. For the CDR3, the DNA is TGCAGCGTCCATAGGGGGACAGGCCCTTCCGCTAACTATGGCTACACCTTC. Looking up the rest from reference TRBV29-1 and TRBJ1-2 gives the full variable domain: SAVISQKPSRDICQRGTSLTIQCQVDSQVTMMFWYRQQPGQSLTLIATANQGSEATYESGFVIDKFPISRPNLTFSTLTVSNMSPEDSSIYLCSVHRGTGPSANYGYTFGSGTRLTVV.

The rearrangement links TRBV4-2 to TRBJ2-3; 12 bases map to TRBD2. Germline trimming cut 3 bases from V and 2 bases from J; bases unmatched to any gene: 9. This CDR3 spans 18 amino acids. CDR1 LGHNA and CDR2 YNFKEQ come from the germline V gene. CDR3 DNA: TGTGCCAGCAGCCAGGTACTAGCGGGAGGAACTAACACAGATACGCAGTATTTT. Translating it yields CASSQVLAGGTNTDTQYF.

The rearrangement uses TRBV7-6 and TRBJ2-3; D gene unclear. With 5 bases removed from V and 0 bases from J, the gap between germline ends came to 12 bases. This CDR3 is 15 amino acids long. Germline loops: CDR1 SGHVS, CDR2 FNYEAQ. CDR3 amino acids: CASSQTGASTDTQYF. The CDR3 DNA sequence: TGTGCCAGCAGCCAGACTGGTGCTAGCACAGATACGCAGTATTTT.

The rearrangement joins TRBV6-5 to TRBJ1-6; tentative D call: TRBD1 (5 bases). CDR1 is MNHEY and CDR2 is SVGAGI in the germline V gene. The length of the CDR3 is 14 residues. The V end was cut by 6 bases, the J end by 6 bases, with 12 bases between. The CDR3, as DNA: TGTGCCAGCAGGCCAGGGTCAGCTAATTCACCCCTCCACTTT. It translates to CASRPGSANSPLHF.

DNA of the CDR3: TGTGCCAGTAGTACCAGGGGGCGTCTCGGTCAGCCCCAGCATTTT. It is translated as CASSTRGRLGQPQHF. The chain uses TRBV19 and TRBJ1-5; TRBD1 agrees at 8 bases. The CDR3 is 15 residues long. The V gene end was trimmed by 4 bases and the J gene end by 6 bases; junction bases not matched to a gene: 8. The germline gives CDR1 LNHDA, CDR2 SQIVND (reference sequence). The full variable domain, its missing parts supplied by reference TRBV19 and TRBJ1-5, is DGGITQSPKYLFRKEGQNVTLSCEQNLNHDAMYWYRQDPGQGLRLIYYSQIVNDFQKGDIAEGYSVSREKKESFPLTVTSAQKNPTAFYLCASSTRGRLGQPQHFGDGTRLSIL.

This clone was recorded only once. The V and J genes are TRBV6-5 and TRBJ1-5, with 7 positions matching TRBD1. The length of the CDR3 is 14 residues. After removal of 5 bases from V and 1 base from J, the junction contained 2 bases not matched to a gene. Germline CDR1 and CDR2: MNHEY and SVGAGI. The CDR3 sequence is CASSPDRSNQPQHF. CDR3 nucleotides: TGTGCCAGCAGTCCGGACAGGAGCAATCAGCCCCAGCATTTT.

For the CDR3, the DNA is TGTGCCAGCAGTCACCTGACTGAGAGCTCCTACGAGCAGTACTTC. This translates into CASSHLTESSYEQYF. The chain uses TRBV13 and TRBJ2-5; D call uncertain. The closer fit of TRBJ2-7 to the DNA end suggests the J call may be wrong. Looked up from germline, CDR1 is PRHDT and CDR2 is FYEKMQ (reference sequence). This CDR3 is 15 amino acids long.

This clone was observed a few times. The gene calls are TRBV5-4 and TRBJ2-3; TRBD1 might be the D (6 bases). This CDR3 spans 14 amino acids. Trimming took off 2 bases at V and 0 bases at J, with 7 bases between the two ends. The V gene's germline CDR1 is SGHNT and CDR2 YYREEE (reference sequence). The CDR3 region has the DNA TGTGCCAGCAGCTTTCAGGGGAGCACAGATACGCAGTATTTT. The encoded protein is CASSFQGSTDTQYF.

A few counts support this clone. The chain employs TRBV7-8 and TRBJ2-7; 9 positions match TRBD1. The CDR3 covers 14 residues. Germline V CDR1 and CDR2: SGHVS, FQNEAQ. The junction had 3 bases not matched to a gene; V was cut back by 1 base and J by 5 bases. The CDR3 spells CASSLGDRVDEQYF. In nucleotides, the CDR3 is TGTGCCAGCAGCTTAGGGGACAGGGTCGACGAGCAGTACTTC.

The chain has TRBV18 and TRBJ2-1; 8 nucleotides line up with TRBD2. With 4 bases clipped from V and 6 bases from J, the junction kept 8 bases outside the gene matches. The CDR3 totals 15 residues. Germline CDR1 is KGHSH and CDR2 is LQKENI. The CDR3 DNA sequence: TGTGCCAGCTCACAGTTAGCGGGAAGCGTCAATGAGCAGTTCTTC. This sequence encodes CASSQLAGSVNEQFF.

This rearrangement joins TRBV5-5 to TRBJ1-2; 10 nucleotides match TRBD1. The germline V gene has CDR1 SGHKS and CDR2 YYEKEE (reference sequence). J was trimmed by 3 bases and V by 3 bases; bases with no gene match: 5. This CDR3 contains 15 residues. The chain's CDR3 is CASSSGTGVHYGYTF. In DNA, the CDR3 is TGTGCCAGCAGCTCGGGGACAGGGGTTCACTATGGCTACACCTTC. Drawing the rest from reference TRBV5-5 and TRBJ1-2, the complete variable domain is DAGVTQSPTHLIKTRGQQVTLRCSPISGHKSVSWYQQVLGQGPQFIFQYYEKEERGRGNFPDRFSARQFPNYSSELNVNALLLGDSALYLCASSSGTGVHYGYTFGSGTRLTVV.